Following are 4 T cell receptor beta chains from one sample sequenced in a study of T cell changes during pregnancy in multiple sclerosis. TCRdb's table, derived via immunoSEQ multiplex PCR, lists solely in-frame clones and lacks some. The data contain under 80,000 clones, approximately 92% of them seen just once; the ten biggest clones take up approximately 2.1%. The sequencing used peripheral blood, collected before pregnancy. The receptors stem from a female donor with multiple sclerosis, enrolled in a pregnancy study.

The J gene is TRBJ2-1, the V gene TRBV6-5, with D maybe TRBD2 (5 bases). Germline V lookup: CDR1 MNHEY, CDR2 SVGAGI. CDR3 size: 16 residues. Trimming removed 6 bases from V and 5 bases from J, with 20 bases in between. CDR3 nucleotides: TGTGCCAGCAGCTACGCTTTAGGAGGTAGCGACAATGAGCAGTTCTTC. This sequence encodes CASSYALGGSDNEQFF.

V usage is TRBV13 and J usage is TRBJ2-5, with D tentatively TRBD1 (6 bases). The CDR3 totals 15 residues. The germline V gene encodes CDR1 PRHDT and CDR2 FYEKMQ (reference sequence). V shed 2 bases and J shed 2 bases, with 12 bases lying between them. The CDR3 sequence: CASSLTGRKQETQYF. CDR3 in DNA: TGTGCCAGCAGCTTAACAGGGCGTAAACAAGAGACCCAGTACTTC.

The genes are TRBV5-4 and TRBJ1-2, with 7 bases fitting TRBD1. This CDR3 is 15 amino acids long. Germline assignment: CDR1 SGHNT and CDR2 YYREEE (reference sequence). V lost 3 bases and J lost 7; bases outside the gene matches: 12. The CDR3, as DNA: TGTGCCAGCAGCTCGCACCCCCGGGACAGCGGTGGCTACACCTTC. It encodes CASSSHPRDSGGYTF. The whole variable domain, remainder taken from reference TRBV5-4 and TRBJ1-2, is ETGVTQSPTHLIKTRGQQVTLRCSSQSGHNTVSWYQQALGQGPQFIFQYYREEENGRGNFPPRFSGLQFPNYSSELNVNALELDDSALYLCASSSHPRDSGGYTFGSGTRLTVV.

The genes are TRBV11-3 and TRBJ2-2, with TRBD2 matching 7 bases. Looked up from germline, CDR1 is SGHNT and CDR2 is YENEEA. With 0 bases clipped from V and 3 bases from J, the junction kept 10 bases outside the gene matches. CDR3 length equals 18 residues. The CDR3, as DNA: TGTGCCAGCAGCTTAGATCTAGGACTAGGGTCATACACCGGGGAGCTGTTTTTT. Its translation is CASSLDLGLGSYTGELFF. The complete variable domain, with remaining parts taken from reference TRBV11-3 and TRBJ2-2, reads EAGVVQSPRYKIIEKKQPVAFWCNPISGHNTLYWYLQNLGQGPELLIRYENEEAVDDSQLPKDRFSAERLKGVDSTLKIQPAELGDSAVYLCASSLDLGLGSYTGELFFGEGSRLTVL.